This T cell receptor beta chain was found in a study of blood T cell repertoires in COVID-19. Study summary: T cells, B-cell-depleted T cells, or PBMCs supplied cDNA or gDNA.

Per the germline V gene, CDR1 is DFQATT and CDR2 is SNEGSKA (reference sequence). V lost 3 bases and J lost 3; bases outside the gene matches: 9. This CDR3 region has 18 residues. The method was immunoSEQ multiplex PCR; TCRdb's version includes in-frame clones alone and lacks a portion of them. The profile shows 80,000 or so clones, approximately 89% of them singletons. Sequences were obtained from peripheral blood. The sequence was obtained from a man in his forties or fifties with acute or convalescent COVID-19. J is TRBJ2-1 and V is TRBV20-1; 15 nucleotides line up with TRBD2. In nucleotides, the CDR3 is TGCAGTGCTAGTACCGGGACTAGCGGGGGGCCCTTCTACAATGAGCAGTTCTTC. Protein: CSASTGTSGGPFYNEQFF.